This T cell receptor (beta chain) was sequenced for a study of beta chain features in type 1 diabetes. Study summary: Patients and healthy donors were similar in age, gender and cell yields. Notes on the study in general: The naive, central memory and Treg TCRB repertoires looked more alike in patients than they did in healthy donors. VDJ junctions from type 1 diabetes patients carried fewer insertions and larger deletions.

The investigators reverse transcribed all of the isolated RNA, so they sequenced expressed TCRB transcripts. Profiled with immunoSEQ multiplex PCR; TCRdb holds only in-frame clones, not every one. Among under 950,000 clones listed, 17% were seen once. The CDR3 contains 16 residues. Trimming cost V 3 bases and J 1 base, with 15 bases left between them. Germline V gene sequence: CDR1 KGHSH, CDR2 LQKENI. As to this clone: Its antigen is unknown.

The sequenced sample was naive CD4+ T cells from blood. This clonotype was sampled from a woman aged 18 to 35 in good health. The chain uses TRBV18 and TRBJ1-2; D unresolved. CDR3 residues: CASSPLGSPYNYGYTF. CDR3 DNA: TGTGCCAGCTCACCTCTGGGGAGCCCTTATAACTATGGCTACACCTTC.